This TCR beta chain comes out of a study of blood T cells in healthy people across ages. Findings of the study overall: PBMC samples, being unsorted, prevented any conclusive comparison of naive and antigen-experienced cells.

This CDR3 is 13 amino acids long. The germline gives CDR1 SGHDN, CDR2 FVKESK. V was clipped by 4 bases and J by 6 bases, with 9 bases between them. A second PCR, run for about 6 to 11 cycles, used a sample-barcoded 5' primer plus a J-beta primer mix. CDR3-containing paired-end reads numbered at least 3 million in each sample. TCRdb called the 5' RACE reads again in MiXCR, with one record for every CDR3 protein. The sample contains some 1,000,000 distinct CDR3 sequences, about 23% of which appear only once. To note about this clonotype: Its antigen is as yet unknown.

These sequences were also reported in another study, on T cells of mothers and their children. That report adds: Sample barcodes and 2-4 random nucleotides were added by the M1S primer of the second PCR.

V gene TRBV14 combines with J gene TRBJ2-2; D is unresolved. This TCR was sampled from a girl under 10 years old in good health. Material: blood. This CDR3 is CASSLLLAGELFF. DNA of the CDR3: TGTGCCAGCAGCCTCCTGTTGGCCGGGGAGCTGTTTTTT.